Following are 26 T cell receptor beta chains from one sample sequenced in a study of molecular identifiers for immune sequencing clone quantification. Each CDR3 protein is one row after TCRdb ran MiXCR on the PCR reads. The table records approximately 37,000 distinct CDR3 sequences, about a fifth of them present only once. Sequencing input: naive CD8+ T cells from blood, with Jurkat cell RNA spiked in. The subset was: FACS-sorted CD8+CD4-CCR7+CD45RA+ naive T cells. These receptors all come from a human donor in good health. Some libraries in this study had Jurkat cell RNA spiked in.

Points on this clonotype: Just one base apart from a much larger clone, this may be a read error. The V call is TRBV28, the J call TRBJ2-7; 10 nucleotides line up with TRBD1. CDR1 is MDHEN, CDR2 SYDVKM, per germline. V was pared by 1 base and J by 3 bases, with 12 bases of the junction left unmatched. The CDR3 is made up of 18 amino acids. The CDR3 is CASSLLYVGTGEVYEQYF. The CDR3 DNA follows: TGTGCCAGCAGTTTATTGTATGTAGGGACAGGGGAGGTCTACGAGCAGTACTTC.

The table lists this clonotype with many counts. The V gene is TRBV25-1, the J gene TRBJ2-5, with TRBD1 as a possible D gene (6 bases). Germline V gene data show CDR1 as MGHDK and CDR2 as SYGVNS. Trimming took off 0 bases at V and 2 bases at J, with 10 bases between the two ends. The CDR3 contains 15 residues. CDR3 DNA sequence: TGTGCCAGCAGTGAATACCAGGGGCGTCAAGAGACCCAGTACTTC. The encoded protein is CASSEYQGRQETQYF. The whole variable domain, filled in from reference TRBV25-1 and TRBJ2-5, reads EADIYQTPRYLVIGTGKKITLECSQTMGHDKMYWYQQDPGMELHLIHYSYGVNSTEKGDLSSESTVSRIRTEHFPLTLESARPSHTSQYLCASSEYQGRQETQYFGPGTRLLVL.

This clonotype was seen at least ten times. The genes are TRBV5-5 and TRBJ2-6; D is perhaps TRBD1 (6 bases). The germline V gene encodes CDR1 SGHKS and CDR2 YYEKEE (reference sequence). The germline V and J ends were trimmed by 0 bases and 0 bases, with 10 bases remaining between them. There are 17 residues in the CDR3. This CDR3 is CASSLGTVYSGANVLTF. CDR3 nucleotides: TGTGCCAGCAGCTTGGGGACAGTGTACTCTGGGGCCAACGTCCTGACTTTC.

This clonotype was seen ten or more times. The rearrangement uses TRBV6-1 and TRBJ2-7, with a tentative D call TRBD2 (6 bases). The CDR3 extends over 15 amino acids. CDR1 is MNHNS and CDR2 is SASEGT in the germline V gene. The V and J ends lost 3 bases and 6 bases respectively, with 18 bases between them. Here the CDR3 DNA reads TGTGCCAGCAGTGAGTCCGGGACGTGGGGAGGCGAGCAGTACTTC. It is translated as CASSESGTWGGEQYF.

In its sample, this clonotype was seen many times. This chain links TRBV7-9 with TRBJ2-7, with D possibly being TRBD1 (6 bases). The V end was cut by 5 bases, the J end by 4 bases, with 12 bases between. Germline-derived CDR1 and CDR2 are SEHNR and FQNEAQ (reference sequence). The CDR3 covers 13 residues. The DNA of the CDR3 is TGTGCCAGCAGCCCGGGACACCCATACGAGCAGTACTTC. Amino acids: CASSPGHPYEQYF.

This clonotype was observed at least ten times. The V call is TRBV10-3, the J call TRBJ2-6, with a tentative D call TRBD1 (5 bases). The CDR3 length is 17 residues. Germline assignment: CDR1 ENHRY and CDR2 SYGVKD. V lost 3 bases, J lost 0 bases, and 12 bases lay in between. CDR3 in DNA: TGTGCCATCAGTGATGGGGCAGGGCTCTCTGGGGCCAACGTCCTGACTTTC. Translation: CAISDGAGLSGANVLTF.

Many counts were recorded for this clonotype. The chain couples TRBV19 to TRBJ2-1; 10 bases agree with TRBD2. The CDR3 is 18 residues long. V dropped 5 bases and J dropped 4; count of bases not matched to a gene: 14. CDR1 and CDR2 (germline): LNHDA, SQIVND (reference sequence). The CDR3: CASSGILHSSGSYNEQFF. DNA of the CDR3: TGTGCCAGTAGTGGGATACTCCACTCTAGCGGGAGTTACAATGAGCAGTTCTTC.

This clonotype was seen repeatedly, ten times or more. V gene TRBV18 combines with J gene TRBJ2-3, with D perhaps TRBD1 or TRBD2 (5 bases each). In germline, CDR1 is KGHSH, CDR2 LQKENI. Trimming removed 6 bases from V and 0 bases from J, with 13 bases in between. The CDR3 extends over 15 amino acids. CDR3 DNA sequence: TGTGCCAGCTCCCCCGGGACGGCAAGCACAGATACGCAGTATTTT. Translating it yields CASSPGTASTDTQYF. The complete variable domain, with remaining parts taken from reference TRBV18 and TRBJ2-3, reads NAGVMQNPRHLVRRRGQEARLRCSPMKGHSHVYWYRQLPEEGLKFMVYLQKENIIDESGMPKERFSAEFPKEGPSILRIQQVVRGDSAAYFCASSPGTASTDTQYFGPGTRLTVL.

A remark on this clonotype: The conserved phenylalanine or tryptophan is not found at the CDR3 terminus, so this likely reflects a read error. This chain uses TRBV7-6 with TRBJ2-3, with D maybe TRBD2 (5 bases). CDR1 and CDR2 (germline): SGHVS, FNYEAQ. The CDR3 spans 14 residues. V was clipped by 5 bases and J by 1 base, with 10 bases between them. The DNA of the CDR3 is TGTGCCAGCAGCCCGGTGGGAGGCACAGATACGCAGTATCAT. This codes for CASSPVGGTDTQYH.

This clonotype has a count of ten or more. The genes are TRBV6-5 and TRBJ2-3, with D perhaps TRBD2 (5 bases). The CDR3 is 17 amino acids. CDR1 is MNHEY and CDR2 is SVGAGI in the germline V gene. Trimming took 6 bases from V and 0 from J, leaving 19 bases between them. The CDR3 loop reads CASSYIKGSASTDTQYF. The DNA of the CDR3 is TGTGCCAGCAGCTACATCAAAGGGAGTGCCAGCACAGATACGCAGTATTTT.

The sample holds many counts of this clonotype. The gene calls are TRBV4-1 and TRBJ1-6; D gene uncertain. Trimming took 1 base from V and 8 from J, leaving 6 bases between them. The CDR3 runs to 13 residues. In germline, CDR1 is MGHRA, CDR2 YSYEKL. This CDR3 is CASSQVKDSPLHF. The CDR3 region has the DNA TGCGCCAGCAGCCAAGTGAAGGATTCACCCCTCCACTTT.

This clonotype was recorded many times. This chain joins TRBV19 and TRBJ2-1; D is unclear. The CDR3 runs to 15 residues. Germline V gene lookup returns CDR1 LNHDA and CDR2 SQIVND (reference sequence). V was cut by 3 bases and J by 3 bases, with 12 bases left in between. The CDR3 DNA reads TGTGCCAGTAGTATCTCTCGAGCTGACTACAATGAGCAGTTCTTC. As protein: CASSISRADYNEQFF. Full variable domain (rest looked up from reference TRBV19 and TRBJ2-1): DGGITQSPKYLFRKEGQNVTLSCEQNLNHDAMYWYRQDPGQGLRLIYYSQIVNDFQKGDIAEGYSVSREKKESFPLTVTSAQKNPTAFYLCASSISRADYNEQFFGPGTRLTVL.

Ten or more counts support this clonotype. This chain links TRBV6-2 or TRBV6-3 with TRBJ2-7; 12 bases align to TRBD2. The CDR3 is 15 amino acids. Germline-derived CDR1 and CDR2 are MNHEY and SVGEGT. V shed 6 bases and J 3 bases; nucleotides not matched to a gene: 6. In nucleotides, the CDR3 is TGTGCCAGCAGGCCACTAGCGGGAGGCTACTACGAGCAGTACTTC. Translation: CASRPLAGGYYEQYF.

This clonotype was recorded at least ten times. The V call is TRBV19, the J call TRBJ1-1; no definite D call. This CDR3 contains 12 residues. Germline CDR1 is LNHDA and CDR2 is SQIVND (reference sequence). The ends were cut back, 5 bases at V and 3 bases at J, with 7 bases in the middle. The CDR3 bases are TGTGCCAGTAGTGCAGGAGACACTGAAGCTTTCTTT. Encoded protein: CASSAGDTEAFF.

This clonotype was found many times. V gene TRBV11-2 combines with J gene TRBJ1-1; tentatively, D is TRBD1 (5 bases). The length of the CDR3 is 16 residues. Trimming removed 3 bases at V and 2 bases at J, with 16 bases between. Per the germline V gene, CDR1 is SGHAT and CDR2 is FQNNGV. Written as DNA, the CDR3 is TGTGCCAGCAGCTTTCCCTTCTCGACAGTAAACACTGAAGCTTTCTTT. Translated, it gives CASSFPFSTVNTEAFF.

This rearrangement joins TRBV4-1 to TRBJ1-1; D not certain. Germline-derived CDR1 and CDR2 are MGHRA and YSYEKL. Trimming stripped 2 bases from V and 5 bases from J, with 6 bases between. CDR3 length equals 12 residues. In DNA, the CDR3 is TGCGCCAGCAGCCAAATAGGGACTGAAGCTTTCTTT. This sequence encodes CASSQIGTEAFF.

Only a few counts were recorded for this clonotype. The chain joins TRBV9 to TRBJ2-3; D possibly uses TRBD1 or TRBD2 (6 bases each). Germline V gene data show CDR1 as SGDLS and CDR2 as YYNGEE. The CDR3 is made up of 15 amino acids. Trimming stripped 3 bases from V and 2 bases from J, with 13 bases between. The CDR3 loop reads CASSGEDSHTDTQYF. CDR3 in DNA: TGTGCCAGCAGCGGGGAGGACAGCCACACAGATACGCAGTATTTT.

This clonotype was seen a few times. Being one base from a much bigger clone, this may be a read error. The chain employs TRBV12-3 or TRBV12-4 and TRBJ2-2; D gene unclear. The CDR3 consists of 15 residues. With 5 bases removed from V and 3 bases from J, the gap between germline ends came to 13 bases. Here the CDR3 DNA reads TGTGCCAGCAGTGACGACAACGCGGACACCGGGGAGCTGTTTTTT. Protein sequence: CASSDDNADTGELFF.

Many counts were recorded for this clonotype. The rearrangement links TRBV25-1 to TRBJ2-7, with no clear D. CDR3 length equals 17 residues. Germline CDR1 and CDR2: MGHDK and SYGVNS. V dropped 3 bases and J dropped 2 bases, with 20 bases sitting between them. CDR3 coding DNA: TGTGCCAGCAGTGATCCAGTACGTGACACCCTACCCTACGAGCAGTACTTC. Encoded protein: CASSDPVRDTLPYEQYF.

This clonotype was counted at least ten times. J is TRBJ1-5 and V is TRBV6-2 or TRBV6-3; tentative D call: TRBD1 (5 bases). Trimming took off 7 bases at V and 3 bases at J, with 16 bases between the two ends. Germline loops: CDR1 MNHEY, CDR2 SVGEGT. This CDR3 region has 15 residues. The CDR3, as DNA: TGTGCCAGCAAAGAATCAGGGCGTAACAATCAGCCCCAGCATTTT. Translating it yields CASKESGRNNQPQHF.

This clonotype was found many times. The rearrangement uses TRBV18 and TRBJ1-1, with D unclear. The germline V gene has CDR1 KGHSH and CDR2 LQKENI. The CDR3 has 13 amino acids. V lost 3 bases and J lost 5, with 10 bases in between. This CDR3 is CASSPMTRTEAFF. DNA for the CDR3: TGTGCCAGCTCACCGATGACTAGGACTGAAGCTTTCTTT.

This clonotype was counted at least ten times. One junction end disagrees with the germline gene, perhaps due to a read error. CDR3 sequence: CASSQDPVRVF. The CDR3 DNA reads as TGTGCCAGCAGCCAAGATCCGGTAAGGGTCTTC. The rearrangement links TRBV3-1 to TRBJ2-7; D not certain. The CDR3 has 11 residues. The V gene's germline CDR1 is LGHDT and CDR2 YNNKEL (reference sequence).

This clonotype was observed at least ten times. The chain employs TRBV14 and TRBJ2-3, with D maybe TRBD2 (5 bases). V was cut by 2 bases and J by 0 bases, with 9 bases left in between. Germline lookup yields CDR1 SGHDN and CDR2 FVKESK. The CDR3 contains 15 residues. CDR3 sequence reads: CASSQRWTSTDTQYF. As DNA, the CDR3 is TGTGCCAGCAGCCAACGGTGGACTAGCACAGATACGCAGTATTTT.

This clonotype was observed a few times. This sequence joins TRBV2 and TRBJ2-3; D possibly corresponds to TRBD1 (6 bases). Trimming cost V 7 bases and J 5 bases, with 16 bases left between them. The CDR3 is made up of 14 amino acids. The germline gives CDR1 SNHLY, CDR2 FYNNEI. For the CDR3, the DNA is TGTGCCAGCATAGTGAGGGGGAGAGGAGATACGCAGTATTTT. This translates into CASIVRGRGDTQYF.

This clonotype was counted only a few times. This sequence may be a read error, since a much larger clone differs from it by one base. This is likely a read error, given that the CDR3 carries no conserved phenylalanine or tryptophan at its end. The rearrangement joins TRBV6-1 to TRBJ2-7; D is uncertain. Germline values: CDR1 MNHNS, CDR2 SASEGT. The CDR3 runs 13 residues. The germline V and J ends were trimmed by 3 bases and 3 bases, with 9 bases remaining between them. CDR3 in DNA: TGTGCCAGCAGTGATAGGGCTGGCTACGAGCAGTACTCC. It translates to CASSDRAGYEQYS.

This clonotype was counted at least ten times. This chain joins TRBV4-1 and TRBJ2-3; D gene unclear. V was trimmed by 4 bases and J by 0 bases, leaving 14 bases between them. The CDR3 runs 16 residues. Per the germline V gene, CDR1 is MGHRA and CDR2 is YSYEKL. The CDR3 coding sequence is TGCGCCAGCAGCCTCACCGGTACTGGCAGCACAGATACGCAGTATTTT. Translating it yields CASSLTGTGSTDTQYF.